This is a list of T cell receptor beta chains from one sample in a study of regulatory dendritic cells for organ transplantation. Profiling relied on immunoSEQ multiplex PCR, and the TCRdb table lists in-frame clones only, not all of them. The data hold under 35,000 clones, with 82% observed a single time. The sequencing sample was made of naive CD8+ T cells from blood. The receptor set was obtained from a human donor in good health. The CDR3 runs from the conserved cysteine through the conserved F or W. The order of the fields is V gene, D gene, clone size, J gene, CDR3 DNA, CDR3 protein. A D gene is named only where the DNA matches it firmly. Some rows have no size entry. The others give once, few or many, or a class for an expanded clone.

V gene: TRBV2
D gene: TRBD2
clone size: -
J gene: TRBJ2-1
CDR3 DNA: TGTGCCAGCAGGATTAGCGGGGGGGAGCAGTTCTTC
CDR3 protein: CASRISGGEQFF

V gene: TRBV29-1
D gene: TRBD1
clone size: few
J gene: TRBJ2-7
CDR3 DNA: TGCAGCGTTGCTTCCCCCGGGACAGGCTACGAGCAGTACTTC
CDR3 protein: CSVASPGTGYEQYF

V gene: TRBV10-3
D gene: -
clone size: -
J gene: TRBJ2-7
CDR3 DNA: TGTGCCATCAGTGAAGGAGACGCAGTCGACCGGCCGTACTTC
CDR3 protein: CAISEGDAVDRPYF

V gene: TRBV7-6
D gene: -
clone size: -
J gene: TRBJ1-1
CDR3 DNA: TGTGCCAGCAGCTTAGCGCAAGGGGTTCAAGAGGCTTTCTTT
CDR3 protein: CASSLAQGVQEAFF

V gene: TRBV14
D gene: -
clone size: -
J gene: TRBJ2-3
CDR3 DNA: TGTGCCAGCAGCCTCCTAGACTTTTCTAGCACAGATACGCAGTATTTT
CDR3 protein: CASSLLDFSSTDTQYF

V gene: TRBV29-1
D gene: -
clone size: once
J gene: TRBJ1-2
CDR3 DNA: TGCAGCGTTGAGAGGGAGGACTATGGCTACACCTTC
CDR3 protein: CSVEREDYGYTF

V gene: TRBV7-9
D gene: -
clone size: -
J gene: TRBJ2-7
CDR3 DNA: TGTGCCAGCAGCTTAGCGTCTTCAAGCTACTCCTACGAGCAGTACTTC
CDR3 protein: CASSLASSSYSYEQYF

V gene: TRBV7-8
D gene: -
clone size: -
J gene: TRBJ1-6
CDR3 DNA: TGTGCCAGCAGCTTAGAGGGGGTCTTAACAGGGACGACCCTCCACTTT
CDR3 protein: CASSLEGVLTGTTLHF

V gene: TRBV5-6
D gene: TRBD1
clone size: -
J gene: TRBJ2-1
CDR3 DNA: TGTGCCAGCAGCGGGACAGCTTCCTACAATGAGCAGTTCTTC
CDR3 protein: CASSGTASYNEQFF

V gene: TRBV6-5
D gene: TRBD1
clone size: once
J gene: TRBJ2-7
CDR3 DNA: TGTGCCAGCAGTTACCCGGGACAGGGAAGGAATGAGCAGTACTTC
CDR3 protein: CASSYPGQGRNEQYF

V gene: TRBV28
D gene: TRBD1
clone size: -
J gene: TRBJ1-2
CDR3 DNA: TGTGCCAGCAGCCGGACAGGCACCTACTATGGCTACACCTTC
CDR3 protein: CASSRTGTYYGYTF

V gene: TRBV6-1
D gene: -
clone size: -
J gene: TRBJ2-3
CDR3 DNA: TGTGCCAGCAGTGAATTGAGGGCCCTTAGCACAGATACGCAGTATTTT
CDR3 protein: CASSELRALSTDTQYF

V gene: TRBV19
D gene: -
clone size: once
J gene: TRBJ2-7
CDR3 DNA: TGTGCCAGTAGTCGTTCAGGGGGGAACGAGCAGTACTTC
CDR3 protein: CASSRSGGNEQYF

V gene: TRBV7-8
D gene: -
clone size: few
J gene: TRBJ1-2
CDR3 DNA: TGTGCCAGCAGCCCGATGGAGGGTCGCCAGGGCTACACCTTC
CDR3 protein: CASSPMEGRQGYTF

V gene: TRBV11-3
D gene: -
clone size: -
J gene: TRBJ2-5
CDR3 DNA: TGTGCCAGCAGCTTAACCCGGGGGGAGACCCAGTACTTC
CDR3 protein: CASSLTRGETQYF

V gene: TRBV29-1
D gene: TRBD1
clone size: few
J gene: TRBJ2-2
CDR3 DNA: TGCAGCGTTAGGACAGGGCTAACCGGGGAGCTGTTTTTT
CDR3 protein: CSVRTGLTGELFF

V gene: TRBV4-1
D gene: TRBD1
clone size: -
J gene: TRBJ1-1
CDR3 DNA: TGCGCCAGCAGCCAACCGGGACAGAGGAACACTGAAGCTTTCTTT
CDR3 protein: CASSQPGQRNTEAFF

V gene: TRBV5-5
D gene: -
clone size: -
J gene: TRBJ2-6
CDR3 DNA: TGTGCCAGCAGCTCAACGACAGGCTCTGGGGCCAACGTCCTGACTTTC
CDR3 protein: CASSSTTGSGANVLTF

V gene: TRBV11-3
D gene: -
clone size: -
J gene: TRBJ1-1
CDR3 DNA: TGTGCCAGCAGTTACCCCGTCGGACAGTACACTGAAGCTTTCTTT
CDR3 protein: CASSYPVGQYTEAFF

V gene: TRBV27
D gene: TRBD2
clone size: -
J gene: TRBJ2-3
CDR3 DNA: TGTGCCAGCAGTTTACACTCTCCCGGGACTAGCGGGGCCTTCTATAGCACAGATACGCAGTATTTT
CDR3 protein: CASSLHSPGTSGAFYSTDTQYF

V gene: TRBV11-1
D gene: -
clone size: -
J gene: TRBJ2-5
CDR3 DNA: TGTGCCAGCAGCTTACCCGGGACATCAGAGACCCAGTACTTC
CDR3 protein: CASSLPGTSETQYF

V gene: TRBV7-8
D gene: TRBD1
clone size: once
J gene: TRBJ1-6
CDR3 DNA: TGTGCCAGCAGCTACAGGGGGCAATCCTATAATTCACCCCTCCACTTT
CDR3 protein: CASSYRGQSYNSPLHF

V gene: TRBV11-3
D gene: TRBD1
clone size: -
J gene: TRBJ1-6
CDR3 DNA: TGTGCCAGCAGCTCTAGACAGGGGATCCCTGTCCTCCACTTT
CDR3 protein: CASSSRQGIPVLHF

V gene: TRBV2
D gene: TRBD2
clone size: -
J gene: TRBJ2-1
CDR3 DNA: TGTGCCAGCAGTGAAGGGAGGCTAGCGGGGGGGCGCAATGAGCAGTTCTTC
CDR3 protein: CASSEGRLAGGRNEQFF

V gene: TRBV25-1
D gene: TRBD1
clone size: few
J gene: TRBJ2-5
CDR3 DNA: TGTGCCAGCCACCGGGACAGGGATAGGACCCAGTACTTC
CDR3 protein: CASHRDRDRTQYF

V gene: TRBV5-1
D gene: -
clone size: -
J gene: TRBJ1-3
CDR3 DNA: TGCGCCAGCAGCCAGCGGGCCGCCTCTGGAAACACCATATATTTT
CDR3 protein: CASSQRAASGNTIYF

V gene: TRBV2
D gene: TRBD1
clone size: -
J gene: TRBJ2-7
CDR3 DNA: TGTGCCAGCAGTGATTCCCGACCGGGACAGGGCACCTACGAGCAGTACTTC
CDR3 protein: CASSDSRPGQGTYEQYF

V gene: TRBV5-8
D gene: -
clone size: -
J gene: TRBJ2-3
CDR3 DNA: TGTGCCAGCAGCCCGGATACGCAGTATTTT
CDR3 protein: CASSPDTQYF

V gene: TRBV7-3
D gene: TRBD1
clone size: -
J gene: TRBJ2-5
CDR3 DNA: TGTGCCAGCAGCTTAACTGGACAGGAGTACCAAGAGACCCAGTACTTC
CDR3 protein: CASSLTGQEYQETQYF

V gene: TRBV6-5
D gene: -
clone size: once
J gene: TRBJ1-1
CDR3 DNA: TGTGCCAGCAGTTACTATGGAGACGGGAGGACTGAAGCTTTCTTT
CDR3 protein: CASSYYGDGRTEAFF

V gene: TRBV6-1
D gene: -
clone size: -
J gene: TRBJ1-5
CDR3 DNA: TGTGCCAGCAGTGAAACTGCAGGCTATAGCAATCAGCCCCAGCATTTT
CDR3 protein: CASSETAGYSNQPQHF

V gene: TRBV5-6
D gene: -
clone size: -
J gene: TRBJ2-2
CDR3 DNA: TGTGCCAGCAGCCCCGTTGGGGCGGGGGCCTCCACCGGGGAGCTGTTTTTT
CDR3 protein: CASSPVGAGASTGELFF

V gene: TRBV5-5
D gene: TRBD2
clone size: -
J gene: TRBJ2-1
CDR3 DNA: TGTGCCAGCAGCCTCTACAGCGGGGGTCCCTACAATGAGCAGTTCTTC
CDR3 protein: CASSLYSGGPYNEQFF

V gene: TRBV10-3
D gene: TRBD1
clone size: -
J gene: TRBJ2-3
CDR3 DNA: TGTGCCATCGGGGGAGTGGCAGGGGGATTTCCCACAGATACGCAGTATTTT
CDR3 protein: CAIGGVAGGFPTDTQYF

V gene: TRBV19
D gene: TRBD1
clone size: -
J gene: TRBJ2-7
CDR3 DNA: TGTGCCACTAGACAGGGGCCCTACGAGCAGTACTTC
CDR3 protein: CATRQGPYEQYF

V gene: TRBV9
D gene: TRBD2
clone size: -
J gene: TRBJ2-1
CDR3 DNA: TGTGCCAGCAGCCCCTGGGGACTACCCAATGAGCAGTTCTTC
CDR3 protein: CASSPWGLPNEQFF

V gene: TRBV9
D gene: TRBD1
clone size: -
J gene: TRBJ2-7
CDR3 DNA: TGTGCCAGCAGCGTAGGGCAGGGGGCTACCTACGAGCAGTACTTC
CDR3 protein: CASSVGQGATYEQYF

V gene: TRBV11-2
D gene: -
clone size: once
J gene: TRBJ1-1
CDR3 DNA: TGTGCCAGCAGCTTAGCCCCACCGGGGGAGGGGCCCTACACTGAAGCTTTCTTT
CDR3 protein: CASSLAPPGEGPYTEAFF

V gene: TRBV29-1
D gene: -
clone size: -
J gene: TRBJ1-1
CDR3 DNA: TGCAGCGTTGAATTAGACAGCTACACTGAAGCTTTCTTT
CDR3 protein: CSVELDSYTEAFF

V gene: TRBV11-2
D gene: TRBD2
clone size: -
J gene: TRBJ2-7
CDR3 DNA: TGTGCCAGCAGCTTGGAGCGGGGGCGGGCCTACGAGCAGTACTTC
CDR3 protein: CASSLERGRAYEQYF

V gene: TRBV9
D gene: -
clone size: -
J gene: TRBJ1-4
CDR3 DNA: TGTGCCAGCAGCGTAGGGGGGGATGAAAAACTGTTTTTT
CDR3 protein: CASSVGGDEKLFF

V gene: TRBV13
D gene: TRBD1
clone size: once
J gene: TRBJ2-2
CDR3 DNA: TGTGCCAGCAGCGTATGGACAGGGCCCGGGGAGCTGTTTTTT
CDR3 protein: CASSVWTGPGELFF

V gene: TRBV4-2
D gene: TRBD2
clone size: -
J gene: TRBJ2-5
CDR3 DNA: TGTGCCAGCAGCCAAGGAAGCGGGGGTCCCCAAGAGACCCAGTACTTC
CDR3 protein: CASSQGSGGPQETQYF

V gene: TRBV15
D gene: -
clone size: -
J gene: TRBJ2-7
CDR3 DNA: TGTGCCACCAGCAGGCTAACCGGGACTGGCGGAGTCGAGCAGTACTTC
CDR3 protein: CATSRLTGTGGVEQYF

V gene: TRBV4-2
D gene: -
clone size: -
J gene: TRBJ1-2
CDR3 DNA: TGTGCCAGCAGCCAAGATTTTTTACAGTTAGCTAACTATGGCTACACCTTC
CDR3 protein: CASSQDFLQLANYGYTF

V gene: TRBV7-2
D gene: TRBD1
clone size: -
J gene: TRBJ1-4
CDR3 DNA: TGTGCCAGCAGCCGGACAGGGTCTAATGAAAAACTGTTTTTT
CDR3 protein: CASSRTGSNEKLFF

V gene: TRBV19
D gene: TRBD1
clone size: -
J gene: TRBJ1-5
CDR3 DNA: TGTGCCAGTAGTATAGGGACAGGCGGAATTTCTCAGCCCCAGCATTTT
CDR3 protein: CASSIGTGGISQPQHF

V gene: TRBV5-4
D gene: -
clone size: few
J gene: TRBJ2-7
CDR3 DNA: TGTGCCAGCAGCTGGGGGCAGACCTACGAGCAGTACTTC
CDR3 protein: CASSWGQTYEQYF

V gene: TRBV6-5
D gene: -
clone size: -
J gene: TRBJ1-1
CDR3 DNA: TGTGCCAGCAGCGCGGGGCGCGCTACTGAAGCTTTCTTT
CDR3 protein: CASSAGRATEAFF

V gene: TRBV10-3
D gene: -
clone size: -
J gene: TRBJ2-1
CDR3 DNA: TGTGCCATCAGTGAGGAGAACGAGAGCTCCTACAATGAGCAGTTCTTC
CDR3 protein: CAISEENESSYNEQFF

V gene: TRBV6-5
D gene: -
clone size: -
J gene: TRBJ1-1
CDR3 DNA: TGTGCCAGCAGTAGGGGGACGGACCAAGGAGCTTTCTTT
CDR3 protein: CASSRGTDQGAFF

V gene: TRBV7-6
D gene: TRBD2
clone size: -
J gene: TRBJ2-1
CDR3 DNA: TGTGCCAGCGAGGCGGGGGGGCGGGATGAGCAGTTCTTC
CDR3 protein: CASEAGGRDEQFF

V gene: TRBV14
D gene: -
clone size: -
J gene: TRBJ2-7
CDR3 DNA: TGTGCCAGCAGCCAAGATATACACGCCTACGAGCAGTACTTC
CDR3 protein: CASSQDIHAYEQYF

V gene: TRBV5-8
D gene: TRBD1
clone size: few
J gene: TRBJ2-7
CDR3 DNA: TGTGCCAGCAATTCATGGGACAGGGAGGACGAGCAGTACTTC
CDR3 protein: CASNSWDREDEQYF

V gene: TRBV11-2
D gene: -
clone size: -
J gene: TRBJ2-1
CDR3 DNA: TGTGCCAGCAGCTTATACCGGGGCTCCTACAATGAGCAGTTCTTC
CDR3 protein: CASSLYRGSYNEQFF

V gene: TRBV5-1
D gene: TRBD1
clone size: -
J gene: TRBJ1-1
CDR3 DNA: TGCGCCAGCAGCTTGGCCCCCGGGACAGGGACGGAAGCTTTCTTT
CDR3 protein: CASSLAPGTGTEAFF

V gene: TRBV5-6
D gene: TRBD1
clone size: few
J gene: TRBJ1-1
CDR3 DNA: TGTGCCAGCAGCAGGGGACAGGGGTTTAACACTGAAGCTTTCTTT
CDR3 protein: CASSRGQGFNTEAFF